This T cell receptor (beta chain) was sequenced in a study of T cell responses to AZD1222 COVID-19 vaccine. The CDR3 length is 12 residues. V was cut by 5 bases and J by 5 bases, with 7 bases left in between. Per the germline V gene, CDR1 is SGHAT and CDR2 is FQDESV (reference sequence). TCRdb's table, derived via immunoSEQ multiplex PCR, lists solely in-frame clones and lacks some. The sample has around 200,000 clones; roughly 88% are singletons. Findings and caveats of the study: Increased Spike-specific TCR breadth and depth were observed after two AZD1222 doses.

Notes on this clone: The antigen is not known.

The source was peripheral blood, collected on day 0 of AZD1222 vaccination. The clonotype originates from an adult in good health. The genes are TRBV11-1 and TRBJ2-1; no reliable D call. The chain's CDR3 is CASSPDNNEQFF. CDR3 DNA: TGTGCCAGCAGCCCCGACAACAATGAGCAGTTCTTC. Full variable domain (missing parts from reference TRBV11-1 and TRBJ2-1): EAEVAQSPRYKITEKSQAVAFWCDPISGHATLYWYRQILGQGPELLVQFQDESVVDDSQLPKDRFSAERLKGVDSTLKIQPAELGDSAMYLCASSPDNNEQFFGPGTRLTVL.